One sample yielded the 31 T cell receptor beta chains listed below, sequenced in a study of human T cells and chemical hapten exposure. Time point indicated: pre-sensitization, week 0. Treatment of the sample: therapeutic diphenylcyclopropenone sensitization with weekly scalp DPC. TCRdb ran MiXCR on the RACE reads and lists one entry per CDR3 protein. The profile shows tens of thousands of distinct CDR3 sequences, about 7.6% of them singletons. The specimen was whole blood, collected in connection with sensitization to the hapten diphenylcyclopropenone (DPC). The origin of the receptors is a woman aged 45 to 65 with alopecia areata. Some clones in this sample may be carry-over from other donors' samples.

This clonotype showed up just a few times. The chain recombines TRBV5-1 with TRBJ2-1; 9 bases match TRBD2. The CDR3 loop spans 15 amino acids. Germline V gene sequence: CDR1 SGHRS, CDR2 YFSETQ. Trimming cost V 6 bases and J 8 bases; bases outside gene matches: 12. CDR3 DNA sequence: TGCGCCAGCAACAAAGTAGCGGGAGATGTCGATGAGCAGTTCTTC. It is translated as CASNKVAGDVDEQFF.

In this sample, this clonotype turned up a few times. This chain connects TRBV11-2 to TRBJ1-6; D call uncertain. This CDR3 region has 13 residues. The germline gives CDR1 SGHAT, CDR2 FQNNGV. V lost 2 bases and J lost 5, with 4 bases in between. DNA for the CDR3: TGTGCCAGCAGCTTATCAGATAATTCACCCCTCCACTTT. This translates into CASSLSDNSPLHF.

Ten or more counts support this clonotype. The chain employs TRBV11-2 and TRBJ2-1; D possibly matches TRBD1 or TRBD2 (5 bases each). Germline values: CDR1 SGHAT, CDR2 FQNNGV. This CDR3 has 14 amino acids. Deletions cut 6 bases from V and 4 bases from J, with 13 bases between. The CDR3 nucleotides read TGTGCCAGCAGACGCGTGGGGGTTTACAATGAGCAGTTCTTC. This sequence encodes CASRRVGVYNEQFF.

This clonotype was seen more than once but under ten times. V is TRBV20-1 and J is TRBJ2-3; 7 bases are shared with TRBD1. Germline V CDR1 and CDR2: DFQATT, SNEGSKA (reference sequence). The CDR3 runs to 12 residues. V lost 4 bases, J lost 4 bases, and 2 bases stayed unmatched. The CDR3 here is CSANRGADTQYF. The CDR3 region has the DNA TGCAGTGCTAACAGGGGCGCAGATACGCAGTATTTT.

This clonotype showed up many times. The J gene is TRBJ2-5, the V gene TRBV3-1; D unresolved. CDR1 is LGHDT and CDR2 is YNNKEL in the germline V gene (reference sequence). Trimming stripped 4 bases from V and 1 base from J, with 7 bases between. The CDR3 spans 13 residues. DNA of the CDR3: TGTGCCAGCAGCCCCCCCTTCCAAGAGACCCAGTACTTC. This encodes CASSPPFQETQYF.

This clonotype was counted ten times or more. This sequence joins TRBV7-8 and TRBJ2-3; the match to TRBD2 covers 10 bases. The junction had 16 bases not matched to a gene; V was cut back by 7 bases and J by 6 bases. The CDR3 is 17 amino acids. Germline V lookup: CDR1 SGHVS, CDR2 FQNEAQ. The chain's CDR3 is CASTPTGTSALLDTQYF. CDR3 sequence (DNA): TGTGCCAGCACCCCGACGGGGACTAGCGCCCTCCTTGATACGCAGTATTTT.

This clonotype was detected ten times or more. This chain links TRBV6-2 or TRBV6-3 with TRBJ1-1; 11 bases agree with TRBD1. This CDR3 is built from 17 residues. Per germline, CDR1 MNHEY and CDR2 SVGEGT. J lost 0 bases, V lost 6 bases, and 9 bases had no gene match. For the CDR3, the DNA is TGTGCCAGCAGCTGGACAGGGGGCAGGGCGATGAACACTGAAGCTTTCTTT. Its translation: CASSWTGGRAMNTEAFF.

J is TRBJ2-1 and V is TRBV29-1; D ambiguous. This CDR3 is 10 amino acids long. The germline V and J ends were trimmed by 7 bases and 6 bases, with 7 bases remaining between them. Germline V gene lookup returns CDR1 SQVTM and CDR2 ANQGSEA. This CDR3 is CSGGGNEQFF. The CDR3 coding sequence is TGCAGCGGCGGCGGCAATGAGCAGTTCTTC.

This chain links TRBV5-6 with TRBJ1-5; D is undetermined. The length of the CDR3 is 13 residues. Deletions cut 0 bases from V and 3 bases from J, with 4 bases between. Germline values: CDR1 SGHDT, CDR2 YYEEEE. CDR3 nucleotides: TGTGCCAGCAGCTTGGGACCCAATCAGCCCCAGCATTTT. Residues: CASSLGPNQPQHF.

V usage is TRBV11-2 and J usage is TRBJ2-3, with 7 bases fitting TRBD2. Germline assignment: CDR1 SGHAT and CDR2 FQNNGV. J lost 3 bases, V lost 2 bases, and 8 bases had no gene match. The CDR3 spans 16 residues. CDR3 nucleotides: TGTGCCAGCAGCTTATTGGGGCGGGAGCGTACAGATACGCAGTATTTT. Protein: CASSLLGRERTDTQYF.

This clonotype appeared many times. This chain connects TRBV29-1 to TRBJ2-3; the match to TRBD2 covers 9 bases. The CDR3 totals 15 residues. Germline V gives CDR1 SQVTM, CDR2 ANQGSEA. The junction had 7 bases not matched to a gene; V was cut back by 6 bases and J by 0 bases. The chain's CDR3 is CSVVTSGTSTDTQYF. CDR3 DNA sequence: TGCAGCGTGGTGACTAGCGGAACTAGCACAGATACGCAGTATTTT.

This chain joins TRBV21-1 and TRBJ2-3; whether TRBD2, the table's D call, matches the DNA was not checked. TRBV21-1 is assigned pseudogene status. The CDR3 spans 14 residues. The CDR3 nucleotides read TGTGCCAGCAGATCAAAGGGCCGGGGAGATACGCAGTATTTT. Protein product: CASRSKGRGDTQYF.

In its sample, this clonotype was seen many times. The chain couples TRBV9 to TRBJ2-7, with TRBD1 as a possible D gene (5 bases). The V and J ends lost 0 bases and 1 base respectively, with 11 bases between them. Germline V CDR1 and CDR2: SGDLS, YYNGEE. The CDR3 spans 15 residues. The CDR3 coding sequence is TGTGCCAGCAGCGTAGGGGCAGGGTGGTCCTACGAGCAGTACTTC. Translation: CASSVGAGWSYEQYF.

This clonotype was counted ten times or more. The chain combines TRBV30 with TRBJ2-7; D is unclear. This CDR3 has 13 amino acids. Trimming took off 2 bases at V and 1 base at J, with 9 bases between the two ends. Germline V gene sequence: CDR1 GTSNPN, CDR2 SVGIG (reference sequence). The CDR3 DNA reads TGTGCCTGGAGTAGCCGTTCGTCCTACGAGCAGTACTTC. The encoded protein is CAWSSRSSYEQYF. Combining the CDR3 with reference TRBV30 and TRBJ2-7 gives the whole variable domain SQTIHQWPATLVQPVGSPLSLECTVEGTSNPNLYWYRQAAGRGLQLLFYSVGIGQISSEVPQNLSASRPQDRQFILSSKKLLLSDSGFYLCAWSSRSSYEQYFGPGTRLTVT.

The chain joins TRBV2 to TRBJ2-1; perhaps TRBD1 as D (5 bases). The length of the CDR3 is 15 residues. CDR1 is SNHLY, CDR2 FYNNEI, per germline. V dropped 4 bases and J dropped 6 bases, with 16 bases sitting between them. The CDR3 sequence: CASSGATLRGNEQFF. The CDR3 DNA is TGTGCCAGCAGTGGCGCCACCCTTAGGGGCAATGAGCAGTTCTTC.

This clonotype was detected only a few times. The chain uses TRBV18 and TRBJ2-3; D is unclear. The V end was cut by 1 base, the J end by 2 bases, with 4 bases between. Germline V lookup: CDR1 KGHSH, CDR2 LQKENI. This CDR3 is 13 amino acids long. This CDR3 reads CASSPQNTDTQYF. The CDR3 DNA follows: TGTGCCAGCTCACCACAGAACACAGATACGCAGTATTTT.

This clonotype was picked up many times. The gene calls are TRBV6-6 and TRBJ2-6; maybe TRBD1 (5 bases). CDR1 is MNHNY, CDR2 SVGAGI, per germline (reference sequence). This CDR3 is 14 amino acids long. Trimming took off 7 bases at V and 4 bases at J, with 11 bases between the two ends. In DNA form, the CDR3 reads TGTGCCAGCACCAGGGCAGGAGGGGCCAACGTCCTGACTTTC. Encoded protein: CASTRAGGANVLTF.

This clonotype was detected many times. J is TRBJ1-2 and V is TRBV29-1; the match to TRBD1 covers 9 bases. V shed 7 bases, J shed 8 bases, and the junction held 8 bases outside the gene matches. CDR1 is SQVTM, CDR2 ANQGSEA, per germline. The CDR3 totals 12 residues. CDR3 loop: CSAEQGAGGYTF. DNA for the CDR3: TGCAGCGCCGAACAGGGGGCGGGCGGCTACACCTTC.

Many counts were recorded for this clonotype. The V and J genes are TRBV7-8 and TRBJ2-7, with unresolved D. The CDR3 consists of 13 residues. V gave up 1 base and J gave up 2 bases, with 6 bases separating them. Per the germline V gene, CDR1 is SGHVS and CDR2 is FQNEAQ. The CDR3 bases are TGTGCCAGCAGCTTAGACTATGCCTACGAGCAGTACTTC. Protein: CASSLDYAYEQYF.

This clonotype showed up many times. This CDR3 reads CASSSGASTGRWSTDTQYF. The CDR3 DNA follows: TGTGCCAGCAGTTCCGGGGCCTCGACAGGCCGCTGGAGCACAGATACGCAGTATTTT. V is TRBV12-3 or TRBV12-4 and J is TRBJ2-3; D perhaps matches TRBD1 (6 bases). The CDR3 has 19 amino acids. V was pared by 4 bases and J by 0 bases, with 23 bases between.

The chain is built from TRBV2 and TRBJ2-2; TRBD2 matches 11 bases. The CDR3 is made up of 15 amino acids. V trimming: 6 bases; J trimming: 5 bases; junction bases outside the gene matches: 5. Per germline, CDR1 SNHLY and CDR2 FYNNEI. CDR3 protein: CASRMGLAVTGELFF. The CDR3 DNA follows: TGTGCCAGCAGGATGGGACTAGCGGTAACCGGGGAGCTGTTTTTT.

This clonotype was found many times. CDR3 coding DNA: TGTGCCAGCAGCTTGGTAGGGGGCTGGACCGGGGAGCTGTTTTTT. It specifies CASSLVGGWTGELFF. This chain joins TRBV5-5 and TRBJ2-2; 7 nucleotides agree with TRBD1. Germline trimming cut 0 bases from V and 5 bases from J; bases unmatched to any gene: 4. The CDR3 covers 15 residues. The V gene's germline CDR1 is SGHKS and CDR2 YYEKEE (reference sequence).

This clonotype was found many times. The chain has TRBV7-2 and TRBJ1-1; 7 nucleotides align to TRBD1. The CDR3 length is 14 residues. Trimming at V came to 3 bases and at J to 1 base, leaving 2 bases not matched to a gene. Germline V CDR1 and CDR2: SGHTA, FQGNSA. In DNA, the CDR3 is TGTGCCAGCAGCTTCCGACAGGGGAACACTGAAGCTTTCTTT. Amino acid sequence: CASSFRQGNTEAFF.

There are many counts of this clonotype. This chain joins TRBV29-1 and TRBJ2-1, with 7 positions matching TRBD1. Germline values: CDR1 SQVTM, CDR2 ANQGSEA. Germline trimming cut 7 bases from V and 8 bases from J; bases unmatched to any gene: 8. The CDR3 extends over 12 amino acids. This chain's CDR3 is CSGMTGTHEQFF. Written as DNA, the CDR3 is TGCAGCGGAATGACAGGGACGCATGAGCAGTTCTTC.

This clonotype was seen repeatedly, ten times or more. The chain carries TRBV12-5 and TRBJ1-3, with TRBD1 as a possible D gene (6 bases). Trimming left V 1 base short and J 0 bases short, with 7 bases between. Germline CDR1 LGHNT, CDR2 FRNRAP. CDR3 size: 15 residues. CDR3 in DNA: TGTGCTAGTGGTTTGGGGGGGCTCTCTGGAAACACCATATATTTT. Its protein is CASGLGGLSGNTIYF.

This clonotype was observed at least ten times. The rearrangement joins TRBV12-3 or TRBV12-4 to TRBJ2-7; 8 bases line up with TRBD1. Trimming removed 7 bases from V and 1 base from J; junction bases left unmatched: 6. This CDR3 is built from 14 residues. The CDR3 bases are TGTGCCAGCACCGAAGGACAGGGTTCCTACGAGCAGTACTTC. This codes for CASTEGQGSYEQYF.

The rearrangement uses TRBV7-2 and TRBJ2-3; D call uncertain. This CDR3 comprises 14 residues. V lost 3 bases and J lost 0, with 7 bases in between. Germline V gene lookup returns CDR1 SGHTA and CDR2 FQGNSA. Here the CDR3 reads CASSLGRSTDTQYF. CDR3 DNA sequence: TGTGCCAGCAGCTTGGGCAGGAGCACAGATACGCAGTATTTT.

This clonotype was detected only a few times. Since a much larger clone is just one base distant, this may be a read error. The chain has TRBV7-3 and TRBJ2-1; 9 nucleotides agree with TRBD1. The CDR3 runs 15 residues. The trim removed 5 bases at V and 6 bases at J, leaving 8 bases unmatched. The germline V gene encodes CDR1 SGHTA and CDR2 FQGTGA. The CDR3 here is CASSATGGWGNEQFF. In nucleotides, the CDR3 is TGTGCCAGCAGCGCCACAGGGGGCTGGGGCAATGAGCAGTTCTTC.

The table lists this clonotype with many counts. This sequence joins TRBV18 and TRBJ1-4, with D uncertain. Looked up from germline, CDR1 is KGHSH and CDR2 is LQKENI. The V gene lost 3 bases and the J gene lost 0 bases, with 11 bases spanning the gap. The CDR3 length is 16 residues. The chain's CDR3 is CASSPPWTATNEKLFF. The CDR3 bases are TGTGCCAGCTCACCGCCCTGGACCGCAACTAATGAAAAACTGTTTTTT.

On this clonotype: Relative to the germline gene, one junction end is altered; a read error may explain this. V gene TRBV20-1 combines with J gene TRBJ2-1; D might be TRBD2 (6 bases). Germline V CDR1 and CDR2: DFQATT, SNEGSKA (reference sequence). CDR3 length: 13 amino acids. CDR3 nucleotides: TGCAGTGCTAGAGACCGCAAACTAGCAAAGGCCCGTTTC. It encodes CSARDRKLAKARF.

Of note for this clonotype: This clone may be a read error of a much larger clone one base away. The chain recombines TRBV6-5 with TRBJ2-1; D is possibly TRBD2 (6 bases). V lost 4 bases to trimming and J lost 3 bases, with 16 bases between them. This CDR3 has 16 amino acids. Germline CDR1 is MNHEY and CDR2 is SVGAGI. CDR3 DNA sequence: TGTGCCAGCAGTTCTCGTAGCGGTGGGGACTACAATGAGCAGTTCTTC. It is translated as CASSSRSGGDYNEQFF.